This entry describes one T cell receptor (beta chain). Its antigen remains unidentified. The record originates from a study of siplizumab effects on memory and regulatory T cells. The CDR3 is made up of 17 amino acids. In germline, CDR1 is SGHTA, CDR2 FQGTGA. V lost 4 bases and J lost 7; bases outside the gene matches: 7. Assay used: immunoSEQ multiplex PCR; TCRdb lists only in-frame clones, some missing. Of about 100,000 clones in the sample, less than 95% were seen once. Whole-study results and caveats: Treg origin accounted for an average of around 69% of mappable alloreactive CD4+ clones with siplizumab and about 27% in controls. About 80-97% of proliferating CD4+ or CD8+ clones had no assignable naive or memory phenotype.

The chain recombines TRBV7-3 with TRBJ2-2; the match to TRBD2 covers 15 bases. This TCR was recovered from a human donor in good health. The specimen sequenced was Tregs sorted from blood. The CDR3 nucleotides are TGTGCCAGCAGCTCCGGACTAGCGGGAGGGCGCGGCGGGGAGCTGTTTTTT. Translating gives CASSSGLAGGRGGELFF.